This entry lists 5 T cell receptor beta chains sequenced from one sample in a study of human T cells and chemical hapten exposure. TCRdb ran MiXCR on the RACE reads and lists one entry per CDR3 protein. The table records 110,000 or so distinct CDR3 sequences, less than 35% of them present only once. The time point denotes: patch test 3, about 24 weeks after DPC sensitization. Stated treatment: therapeutic diphenylcyclopropenone sensitization with weekly scalp DPC. The sample in question was whole blood, obtained in connection with sensitization to the hapten diphenylcyclopropenone (DPC). Receptor source: a man aged 35-49 years with alopecia areata. Some clones in this sample may be carry-over from other donors' samples.

The chain has TRBV6-6 and TRBJ2-7; 8 bases are a match to TRBD2. There are 17 residues in the CDR3. V shed 0 bases, J shed 2 bases, and the junction held 9 bases outside the gene matches. Germline CDR1 reads MNHNY; CDR2 reads SVGAGI (reference sequence). This CDR3 is CASSYSNLLAGTYEQYV. The CDR3 region has the DNA TGTGCCAGCAGTTACTCGAATCTGCTAGCGGGCACCTACGAGCAGTACGTC.

The chain carries TRBV6-5 and TRBJ1-4, with D possibly matching TRBD1 (5 bases). V lost 4 bases and J lost 8, with 14 bases in between. CDR1 and CDR2 from the germline V gene are MNHEY and SVGAGI. CDR3 length: 14 amino acids. The CDR3 bases are TGTGCCAGCAGTTTCCGGGACGCCGGAGAAAAACTGTTTTTT. This sequence encodes CASSFRDAGEKLFF.

The gene calls are TRBV9 and TRBJ2-1; perhaps TRBD1 as D (5 bases). V was shortened by 5 bases and J by 4 bases, with 16 bases between the two germline ends. Looked up from germline, CDR1 is SGDLS and CDR2 is YYNGEE. There are 15 residues in the CDR3. The CDR3 spells CASSFQGTNYNEQFF. CDR3 sequence (DNA): TGTGCCAGCAGTTTCCAGGGTACTAATTACAATGAGCAGTTCTTC.

The gene calls are TRBV10-2 and TRBJ2-7; D is possibly TRBD2 (6 bases). The CDR3 contains 13 residues. Germline V gene sequence: CDR1 WSHSY, CDR2 SAAADI. CDR3 coding DNA: TGCGCCAGCAGTGAGTCTAGCGGTCTTACACCCTTCGTC. Protein sequence: CASSESSGLTPFV.

This chain links TRBV28 with TRBJ2-1; TRBD1 might be the D (6 bases). Germline loops: CDR1 MDHEN, CDR2 SYDVKM. This CDR3 spans 13 amino acids. Trimming took off 5 bases at V and 9 bases at J, with 14 bases between the two ends. The CDR3: CASSPWTVGEQFF. DNA for the CDR3: TGTGCCAGCAGTCCATGGACAGTTGGTGAGCAGTTCTTC.